What follows are 29 T cell receptor beta chains derived from one specimen sequenced in a study of blood T cell repertoires in COVID-19. The method was immunoSEQ multiplex PCR; TCRdb's version includes in-frame clones alone and lacks a portion of them. This sample has fewer than 250,000 clones, with more than 75% found just once. Sequencing was performed on peripheral blood. The receptors shown here come from a human donor in a cohort sampled during active COVID-19.

The J gene is TRBJ1-1, the V gene TRBV25-1; 8 bases are a match to TRBD1. CDR1 is MGHDK, CDR2 SYGVNS, per germline. This CDR3 is 15 amino acids long. V lost 5 bases to trimming and J lost 2 bases; unmatched junction nucleotides: 7. Here the CDR3 DNA reads TGTGCCAGCAGTCGGCAGGGGGCGCCTAACACTGAAGCTTTCTTT. Its translation: CASSRQGAPNTEAFF. Looking up the rest from reference TRBV25-1 and TRBJ1-1 gives the full variable domain: EADIYQTPRYLVIGTGKKITLECSQTMGHDKMYWYQQDPGMELHLIHYSYGVNSTEKGDLSSESTVSRIRTEHFPLTLESARPSHTSQYLCASSRQGAPNTEAFFGQGTRLTVV.

The gene calls are TRBV3-1 (or the pseudogene TRBV3-2) and TRBJ2-7; tentatively, D is TRBD1 (6 bases). The V and J ends lost 0 bases and 7 bases respectively, with 7 bases between them. This CDR3 has 12 amino acids. CDR1 and CDR2 (germline): LGHDT, YNNKEL (reference sequence). CDR3 sequence reads: CASSQEQGEQYF. The CDR3 DNA is TGTGCCAGCAGCCAAGAACAGGGTGAGCAGTACTTC.

The J gene is TRBJ2-7, the V gene TRBV7-2; TRBD2 matches 11 bases. Trimming took 3 bases from V and 2 from J; bases not matched to a gene: 0. The CDR3 consists of 14 residues. The germline V gene encodes CDR1 SGHTA and CDR2 FQGNSA. CDR3 residues: CASSFSGGAYEQYF. The CDR3 DNA sequence: TGTGCCAGCAGCTTTAGCGGGGGGGCCTACGAGCAGTACTTC. Full variable domain (remainder filled in from reference TRBV7-2 and TRBJ2-7): GAGVSQSPSNKVTEKGKDVELRCDPISGHTALYWYRQSLGQGLEFLIYFQGNSAPDKSGLPSDRFSAERTGGSVSTLTIQRTQQEDSAVYLCASSFSGGAYEQYFGPGTRLTVT.

The gene calls are TRBV12-3 or TRBV12-4 and TRBJ1-1, with 8 bases lining up with TRBD1. V was pared by 7 bases and J by 1 base, with 2 bases of the junction left unmatched. The CDR3 length is 13 residues. The CDR3 bases are TGTGCCAGCAATGACAGGGGGAACACTGAAGCTTTCTTT. It yields the protein CASNDRGNTEAFF.

The chain is built from TRBV6-5 and TRBJ1-5; a possible D gene is TRBD1 (6 bases). Germline V CDR1 and CDR2: MNHEY, SVGAGI. Trimming took off 11 bases at V and 6 bases at J, with 23 bases between the two ends. The CDR3 contains 15 residues. The chain's CDR3 is CASSLNREIGQPQHF. The CDR3 DNA is TGTGCCTCAAGCCTTAACAGGGAAATAGGTCAGCCCCAGCATTTT.

This chain uses TRBV28 with TRBJ1-5; D unclear. CDR1 is MDHEN, CDR2 SYDVKM, per germline. Trimming cost V 6 bases and J 6 bases, with 15 bases left between them. The CDR3 consists of 14 residues. The CDR3 nucleotides are TGTGCCAGCAGAAGAGAAGCGGTACTTCAGCCCCAGCATTTT. It specifies CASRREAVLQPQHF.

This clone was picked up a small number of times. The rearrangement uses TRBV6-2 or TRBV6-3 and TRBJ2-7; tentatively, D is TRBD2 (6 bases). The germline V gene has CDR1 MNHEY and CDR2 SVGEGT. Trimming pared 2 bases from V and 0 bases from J, leaving 17 bases between. This CDR3 has 17 amino acids. CDR3 coding DNA: TGTGCCAGCAGTTACGGGGGAGCCGGGACTTACTCCTACGAGCAGTACTTC. Its translation is CASSYGGAGTYSYEQYF.

This clone has just one count. This chain links TRBV30 with TRBJ2-3; a weak D match, TRBD1 (5 bases). With 1 base removed from V and 1 base from J, the gap between germline ends came to 9 bases. CDR3 size: 14 residues. Germline assignment: CDR1 GTSNPN and CDR2 SVGIG (reference sequence). CDR3 residues: CAWSGQGGTDTQYF. DNA for the CDR3: TGTGCCTGGAGTGGACAAGGGGGCACAGATACGCAGTATTTT. The variable domain in full, with the rest retrieved from reference TRBV30 and TRBJ2-3, is SQTIHQWPATLVQPVGSPLSLECTVEGTSNPNLYWYRQAAGRGLQLLFYSVGIGQISSEVPQNLSASRPQDRQFILSSKKLLLSDSGFYLCAWSGQGGTDTQYFGPGTRLTVL.

The CDR3 loop reads CASSLGTGGNQPQHF. The CDR3 region has the DNA TGTGCCAGCAGCTTGGGAACAGGGGGGAATCAGCCCCAGCATTTT. The chain combines TRBV5-4 with TRBJ1-5; 8 bases are a match to TRBD1. V shed 0 bases, J shed 4 bases, and the junction held 3 bases outside the gene matches. The CDR3 spans 15 residues. Germline values: CDR1 SGHNT, CDR2 YYREEE (reference sequence).

The genes are TRBV7-2 and TRBJ1-2, with 9 bases identical to TRBD1. This CDR3 spans 15 amino acids. In germline, CDR1 is SGHTA, CDR2 FQGNSA. The ends lost 5 bases at V and 4 bases at J; junction bases unmatched: 8. This CDR3 reads CASSVYRGRIYGYTF. In DNA form, the CDR3 reads TGTGCCAGCAGCGTCTACAGGGGGCGCATCTATGGCTACACCTTC.

The chain uses TRBV25-1 and TRBJ2-1, with D possibly being TRBD1 (6 bases). CDR1 MGHDK and CDR2 SYGVNS come from the germline V gene. Trimming removed 6 bases from V and 0 bases from J, with 12 bases in between. The CDR3 extends over 15 amino acids. The DNA for the CDR3 is TGTGCCAGCAGCGGACAGACCCACTCCTACAATGAGCAGTTCTTC. Translating it yields CASSGQTHSYNEQFF.

V is TRBV28 and J is TRBJ2-2, with 9 bases matching TRBD2. The germline gives CDR1 MDHEN, CDR2 SYDVKM. There are 17 residues in the CDR3. V gave up 5 bases and J gave up 2 bases; unmatched junction bases: 9. CDR3 bases: TGTGCCAGCAGTCTATTCGGACTAGCGTCAAACACCGGGGAGCTGTTTTTT. This encodes CASSLFGLASNTGELFF.

The chain carries TRBV2 and TRBJ1-1, with D possibly TRBD1 on 6 matching bases. CDR3 size: 13 residues. The V end lost 6 bases, the J end lost 7 bases, and 15 bases lay between the germline ends. Per germline, CDR1 SNHLY and CDR2 FYNNEI. As DNA, the CDR3 is TGTGCCAGCAGCGCCAGGGCAGGGGATGAAGCTTTCTTT. Translation gives CASSARAGDEAFF. Full variable domain (rest looked up from reference TRBV2 and TRBJ1-1): EPEVTQTPSHQVTQMGQEVILRCVPISNHLYFYWYRQILGQKVEFLVSFYNNEISEKSEIFDDQFSVERPDGSNFTLKIRSTKLEDSAMYFCASSARAGDEAFFGQGTRLTVV.

The rearrangement links TRBV6-2 or TRBV6-3 to TRBJ1-2; D unclear. The V gene lost 2 bases and the J gene lost 1 base, with 5 bases spanning the gap. The CDR3 consists of 13 residues. The V gene's germline CDR1 is MNHEY and CDR2 SVGEGT. Here the CDR3 DNA reads TGTGCCAGCAGTTACGGAGTTAACTATGGCTACACCTTC. Translation gives CASSYGVNYGYTF.

J is TRBJ2-7 and V is TRBV7-2, with 9 bases identical to TRBD2. V shed 6 bases and J 3 bases; nucleotides not matched to a gene: 6. Germline CDR1 reads SGHTA; CDR2 reads FQGNSA. This CDR3 has 14 residues. As DNA, the CDR3 is TGTGCCAGCAGTACCCGGACTAGCGTCTACGAGCAGTACTTC. Protein: CASSTRTSVYEQYF.

The V and J genes are TRBV14 and TRBJ2-1; 8 bases are shared with TRBD2. J was trimmed by 6 bases and V by 0 bases; bases with no gene match: 4. Germline V gene data show CDR1 as SGHDN and CDR2 as FVKESK. The CDR3 covers 15 residues. CDR3 sequence reads: CASSQDPSGSNEQFF. The CDR3 bases are TGTGCCAGCAGCCAAGATCCCAGCGGGAGCAATGAGCAGTTCTTC. The variable domain in full, with the rest retrieved from reference TRBV14 and TRBJ2-1, is EAGVTQFPSHSVIEKGQTVTLRCDPISGHDNLYWYRRVMGKEIKFLLHFVKESKQDESGMPNNRFLAERTGGTYSTLKVQPAELEDSGVYFCASSQDPSGSNEQFFGPGTRLTVL.

V gene TRBV28 combines with J gene TRBJ1-5, with 7 positions matching TRBD1. Germline V gene lookup returns CDR1 MDHEN and CDR2 SYDVKM. The V and J ends lost 6 bases and 0 bases, in that order; junction bases with no gene match: 5. This CDR3 spans 15 amino acids. The CDR3, as DNA: TGTGCCAGCAGACGAAACAGGGGTAGCAATCAGCCCCAGCATTTT. Its protein is CASRRNRGSNQPQHF.

The chain couples TRBV30 to TRBJ2-1; 11 bases map to TRBD2. The V gene's germline CDR1 is GTSNPN and CDR2 SVGIG (reference sequence). This CDR3 spans 12 amino acids. The CDR3 coding sequence is TGTGCAGGGACTAGCGGACACAATGAGCAGTTCTTC. This translates into CAGTSGHNEQFF.

V and J are TRBV7-8 and TRBJ1-1, with TRBD1 matching over 7 bases. The CDR3 is made up of 14 amino acids. Trimming at V came to 5 bases and at J to 2 bases, leaving 5 bases not matched to a gene. Germline V lookup: CDR1 SGHVS, CDR2 FQNEAQ. CDR3 in DNA: TGTGCCAGCAGCCTCGGGACAGTTAACACTGAAGCTTTCTTT. It encodes CASSLGTVNTEAFF. The whole variable domain, remainder taken from reference TRBV7-8 and TRBJ1-1, is GAGVSQSPRYKVAKRGQDVALRCDPISGHVSLFWYQQALGQGPEFLTYFQNEAQLDKSGLPSDRFFAERPEGSVSTLKIQRTQQEDSAVYLCASSLGTVNTEAFFGQGTRLTVV.

This clone has only a few counts. The chain recombines TRBV6-5 with TRBJ1-5; 7 positions agree with TRBD1. The germline CDR1 and CDR2 sequences are MNHEY and SVGAGI. The CDR3 has 13 amino acids. Trimming at V came to 6 bases and at J to 2 bases, leaving 1 base not matched to a gene. CDR3: CASRGTGNQPQHF. The CDR3 region has the DNA TGTGCCAGCAGGGGGACAGGCAATCAGCCCCAGCATTTT.

The chain employs TRBV5-6 and TRBJ1-2, with 7 bases aligning to TRBD1. V lost 4 bases, J lost 4 bases, and 7 bases stayed unmatched. Germline CDR1 SGHDT, CDR2 YYEEEE. The CDR3 is 14 amino acids. CDR3 residues: CASSLKGTAYGYTF. In DNA form, the CDR3 reads TGTGCCAGCAGCCTCAAAGGGACAGCCTATGGCTACACCTTC.

The chain couples TRBV27 to TRBJ2-6; D ambiguous. V lost 8 bases, J lost 1 base, and 6 bases lay in between. Germline lookup yields CDR1 MNHEY and CDR2 SMNVEV (reference sequence). CDR3 size: 13 residues. CDR3 protein: CASGRSGANVLTF. As DNA, the CDR3 is TGTGCCAGCGGTAGATCTGGGGCCAACGTCCTGACTTTC.

The chain recombines TRBV3-1 (or the pseudogene TRBV3-2) with TRBJ2-7; 7 nucleotides match TRBD2. This CDR3 has 17 amino acids. CDR1 is LGHDT, CDR2 YNNKEL, per germline (reference sequence). V trimming: 0 bases; J trimming: 5 bases; junction bases outside the gene matches: 13. DNA of the CDR3: TGTGCCAGCAGCCAAGATTGGGAGCGGGATGGTCCGCACGAGCAGTACTTC. Its protein product is CASSQDWERDGPHEQYF.

This clone appeared once. The J gene is TRBJ2-7, the V gene TRBV19; D possibly corresponds to TRBD1 (7 bases). V was trimmed by 9 bases and J by 4 bases, leaving 19 bases between them. The CDR3 extends over 14 amino acids. The germline V gene has CDR1 LNHDA and CDR2 SQIVND (reference sequence). CDR3 nucleotides: TGTGCCAGCCGCGGGACAGCCAAAAAATACGAGCAGTACTTC. Its translation: CASRGTAKKYEQYF.

The rearrangement uses TRBV5-1 and TRBJ2-1; weak D call: TRBD2 (6 bases). Germline CDR1 is SGHRS and CDR2 is YFSETQ. The CDR3 length is 14 residues. Trimming left V 0 bases short and J 6 bases short, with 10 bases between. The CDR3 coding sequence is TGCGCCAGCAGCTTGGAAGCCGGGAGCAATGAGCAGTTCTTC. Amino acid sequence: CASSLEAGSNEQFF.

DNA for the CDR3: TGCGCCAGCAGGACAGGGGGCAACACTGAAGCTTTCTTT. Translating it yields CASRTGGNTEAFF. The chain employs TRBV5-1 and TRBJ1-1, with 10 bases identical to TRBD1. CDR1 is SGHRS, CDR2 YFSETQ, per germline. The length of the CDR3 is 13 residues. The V segment lost 5 bases and the J segment 2 bases; nucleotides outside the gene matches: 0. The variable domain in full, with the rest retrieved from reference TRBV5-1 and TRBJ1-1, is KAGVTQTPRYLIKTRGQQVTLSCSPISGHRSVSWYQQTPGQGLQFLFEYFSETQRNKGNFPGRFSGRQFSNSRSEMNVSTLELGDSALYLCASRTGGNTEAFFGQGTRLTVV.

This clone is a singleton in its sample. This chain connects TRBV5-5 to TRBJ1-2, with 8 bases that match TRBD1. The germline V gene has CDR1 SGHKS and CDR2 YYEKEE (reference sequence). This CDR3 contains 13 residues. The V segment lost 5 bases and the J segment 13 bases; nucleotides outside the gene matches: 13. The CDR3 sequence is CASSLVGQGFFTF. DNA of the CDR3: TGTGCCAGCAGTCTTGTAGGACAGGGCTTTTTCACCTTC. Complete variable domain (other parts from reference TRBV5-5 and TRBJ1-2): DAGVTQSPTHLIKTRGQQVTLRCSPISGHKSVSWYQQVLGQGPQFIFQYYEKEERGRGNFPDRFSARQFPNYSSELNVNALLLGDSALYLCASSLVGQGFFTFGSGTRLTVV.

The chain is built from TRBV7-9 and TRBJ1-2; no reliable D call. CDR3 length equals 13 residues. The germline gives CDR1 SEHNR, CDR2 FQNEAQ (reference sequence). V lost 4 bases and J 7 bases, leaving 13 bases between the germline ends. The CDR3 nucleotides read TGTGCCAGCAGCTCAAAAGGACTATCTGGCTACACCTTC. It translates to CASSSKGLSGYTF.

J is TRBJ2-2 and V is TRBV9, with 11 bases that match TRBD2. The CDR3 spans 19 residues. V shed 0 bases, J shed 6 bases, and the junction held 13 bases outside the gene matches. Germline assignment: CDR1 SGDLS and CDR2 YYNGEE. The CDR3 sequence is CASSVGPPLAGGGAGELFF. CDR3 sequence (DNA): TGTGCCAGCAGCGTAGGCCCCCCTCTAGCGGGAGGAGGGGCCGGGGAGCTGTTTTTT.